A selection of T cell receptor beta chains follows, all from one sample in a study of T cells in Graves' hyperthyroidism and ophthalmopathy. Each CDR3 protein gets one entry after TCRdb re-called the multiplex PCR reads with MiXCR. The repertoire holds fewer than 550,000 distinct CDR3 sequences, with about 24% as singletons. The source material was blood. These receptors were obtained from a woman aged 30 to 39 with Graves' ophthalmopathy. The CDR3 runs from the conserved cysteine through the conserved F or W. The D gene is left open where the match is weak. Clone size is stated in some rows and not others, as once, few, many or a class when expanded.

v_call: TRBV27
d_call: .
clone_size: few
j_call: TRBJ1-1
cdr3_aa: CASSRTWGIDTEAFF
cdr3_nt: TGTGCCAGCAGCCGTACTTGGGGGATAGACACTGAAGCTTTCTTT

v_call: TRBV27
d_call: .
clone_size: many
j_call: TRBJ2-5
cdr3_aa: CASSPRHPAQETQYF
cdr3_nt: TGTGCCAGCAGTCCTCGCCACCCGGCTCAAGAGACCCAGTACTTC

v_call: TRBV4-2
d_call: TRBD1
clone_size: few
j_call: TRBJ1-2
cdr3_aa: CASSQEAGTGPGYTF
cdr3_nt: TGTGCCAGCAGCCAAGAAGCCGGGACAGGGCCTGGCTACACCTTC

v_call: TRBV20-1
d_call: .
clone_size: many
j_call: TRBJ1-1
cdr3_aa: CSASSQMNTEAFF
cdr3_nt: TGCAGTGCTAGTAGTCAGATGAACACTGAAGCTTTCTTT

v_call: TRBV6-1
d_call: .
clone_size: many
j_call: TRBJ2-2
cdr3_aa: CASSEGDGGAIGELFF
cdr3_nt: TGTGCCAGCAGTGAAGGCGACGGGGGCGCGATCGGGGAGCTGTTTTTT

v_call: TRBV29-1
d_call: .
clone_size: many
j_call: TRBJ2-5
cdr3_aa: CSVDLVGETQYF
cdr3_nt: TGCAGCGTTGATCTGGTGGGGGAGACCCAGTACTTC

v_call: TRBV20-1
d_call: .
clone_size: few
j_call: TRBJ2-7
cdr3_aa: CSARDRERSYEQYF
cdr3_nt: TGCAGTGCTAGAGATCGGGAGCGGTCCTACGAGCAGTACTTC

v_call: TRBV28
d_call: TRBD2
clone_size: .
j_call: TRBJ2-5
cdr3_aa: CASSPNSSGRETQYF
cdr3_nt: TGTGCCAGCAGTCCCAATTCTAGCGGGAGGGAGACCCAGTACTTC

v_call: TRBV6-1
d_call: TRBD1
clone_size: .
j_call: TRBJ1-2
cdr3_aa: CASSARGAHGYTF
cdr3_nt: TGTGCCAGCAGTGCCAGGGGGGCGCACGGCTACACCTTC

v_call: TRBV11-1
d_call: .
clone_size: many
j_call: TRBJ2-5
cdr3_aa: CASSHEAPQETQYF
cdr3_nt: TGTGCCAGCAGCCACGAGGCTCCTCAAGAGACCCAGTACTTC

v_call: TRBV4-2
d_call: .
clone_size: .
j_call: TRBJ1-1
cdr3_aa: CASSQATGMNTEAFF
cdr3_nt: TGTGCCAGCAGCCAAGCTACCGGCATGAACACTGAAGCTTTCTTT

v_call: TRBV2
d_call: .
clone_size: many
j_call: TRBJ1-5
cdr3_aa: CASSESGSLGNQPQHF
cdr3_nt: TGTGCCAGCAGTGAAAGCGGCTCTTTGGGGAATCAGCCCCAGCATTTT

v_call: TRBV12-3/TRBV12-4
d_call: .
clone_size: few
j_call: TRBJ2-2
cdr3_aa: CASSLTIEDYANTGELFF
cdr3_nt: TGTGCCAGCAGTTTGACTATCGAGGATTACGCGAACACCGGGGAGCTGTTTTTT

v_call: TRBV7-2
d_call: .
clone_size: few
j_call: TRBJ2-7
cdr3_aa: CASSHQVAYEQYF
cdr3_nt: TGTGCCAGCAGCCACCAGGTAGCTTACGAGCAGTACTTC

v_call: TRBV4-1
d_call: .
clone_size: .
j_call: TRBJ2-2
cdr3_aa: CASSQESQGTTGELFF
cdr3_nt: TGCGCCAGCAGCCAAGAGTCTCAGGGGACCACCGGGGAGCTGTTTTTT

v_call: TRBV25-1
d_call: TRBD2
clone_size: few
j_call: TRBJ2-2
cdr3_aa: CASRSVTSGRSAGELFF
cdr3_nt: TGTGCCAGCCGTTCCGTCACTAGCGGGAGATCGGCCGGGGAGCTGTTTTTT